Below, 19 T cell receptor beta chains from the same sample are listed, as sequenced in a study of control samples from healthy donors and cancer patients. Produced via immunoSEQ multiplex PCR; TCRdb's table is partial and in-frame only. The profile shows 150,000 to 200,000 clones, 96% of them singletons. Sequencing used blood. These receptors were taken from a woman aged 25-40 years in good health.

This clone was detected once. This chain connects TRBV3-1 (or the pseudogene TRBV3-2) to TRBJ1-2; D unclear. Germline V gene sequence: CDR1 LGHDT, CDR2 YNNKEL (reference sequence). The V gene lost 0 bases and the J gene lost 5 bases, with 13 bases spanning the gap. This CDR3 contains 15 residues. In nucleotides, the CDR3 is TGTGCCAGCAGCCAAGATCGGGCAGGTCTATATGGCTACACCTTC. This translates into CASSQDRAGLYGYTF.

The chain employs TRBV11-2 and TRBJ1-2; D remains unclear. V lost 2 bases to trimming and J lost 3 bases, with 4 bases between them. The CDR3 runs to 12 residues. CDR1 SGHAT and CDR2 FQNNGV come from the germline V gene. Here the CDR3 reads CASSLLDYGYTF. CDR3 nucleotide sequence: TGTGCCAGCAGCTTACTCGACTATGGCTACACCTTC.

In regard to this clone: One end of the junction does not line up with germline, which may come from a read error. V is TRBV4-1 and J is TRBJ2-2; 8 nucleotides agree with TRBD2. This CDR3 contains 19 residues. Looked up from germline, CDR1 is MGHRA and CDR2 is YSYEKL. CDR3 DNA sequence: TGCGCCAGCAGTCAAGCCCGGGGGGGCGTTTTCGCGAACACCGGGGAGCTGTTTTTT. Translating it yields CASSQARGGVFANTGELFF.

This clone occurred once. The V gene is TRBV18, the J gene TRBJ2-2; 7 bases match TRBD1. The CDR3 runs 15 residues. V shed 2 bases, J shed 5 bases, and the junction held 5 bases outside the gene matches. Germline CDR1 and CDR2: KGHSH and LQKENI. The CDR3 nucleotides read TGTGCCAGCTCACCAAAGGGGGCCCAAACCGGGGAGCTGTTTTTT. Protein sequence: CASSPKGAQTGELFF.

The chain uses TRBV19 and TRBJ2-1; D is possibly TRBD1 or TRBD2 (5 bases each). The germline V gene encodes CDR1 LNHDA and CDR2 SQIVND (reference sequence). V lost 0 bases to trimming and J lost 7 bases, with 13 bases between them. The CDR3 runs to 15 residues. Here the CDR3 reads CASSIEAGRRNEQFF. The DNA of the CDR3 is TGTGCCAGTAGTATAGAGGCAGGGCGGAGGAATGAGCAGTTCTTC.

This sequence joins TRBV7-3 and TRBJ1-1; D perhaps matches TRBD1 (5 bases). V was pared by 4 bases and J by 7 bases, with 10 bases between. This CDR3 has 12 residues. Germline V gene sequence: CDR1 SGHTA, CDR2 FQGTGA. Here the CDR3 DNA reads TGTGCCAGCAGCTCCGGGAGGGGTGAAGCTTTCTTT. Residues: CASSSGRGEAFF.

The CDR3, as DNA: TGTGCCAGCAGCTTGTATGGGATTCAAGAGACCCAGTACTTC. Protein product: CASSLYGIQETQYF. The chain carries TRBV5-8 and TRBJ2-5; D not resolved. The CDR3 loop spans 14 amino acids. V was trimmed by 1 base and J by 2 bases, leaving 9 bases between them. Germline lookup yields CDR1 SGHTS and CDR2 YDEGEE.

V is TRBV5-1 and J is TRBJ2-5, with 11 bases lining up with TRBD2. Germline CDR1 is SGHRS and CDR2 is YFSETQ. This CDR3 has 15 amino acids. J lost 5 bases, V lost 4 bases, and 7 bases had no gene match. The CDR3 loop is CASSAGLAGIETQYF. CDR3 sequence (DNA): TGCGCCAGCAGCGCCGGACTAGCGGGTATCGAGACCCAGTACTTC.

The rearrangement links TRBV11-3 to TRBJ2-2; D is ambiguous. V lost 1 base and J lost 5, with 11 bases in between. The CDR3 runs 15 residues. CDR1 and CDR2 from the germline V gene are SGHNT and YENEEA. The CDR3 DNA follows: TGTGCCAGCAGCTTAGGGCAAGCCCAAACCGGGGAGCTGTTTTTT. As protein: CASSLGQAQTGELFF.

The rearrangement links TRBV7-3 to TRBJ2-7; TRBD1 matches 7 bases. The CDR3 is 14 residues long. V dropped 0 bases and J dropped 5; count of bases not matched to a gene: 4. Germline-derived CDR1 and CDR2 are SGHTA and FQGTGA. The CDR3: CASSLTGTADEQYF. DNA for the CDR3: TGTGCCAGCAGCTTAACAGGGACAGCTGACGAGCAGTACTTC.

V usage is TRBV28 and J usage is TRBJ2-1, with D possibly TRBD2 on 5 matching bases. Germline values: CDR1 MDHEN, CDR2 SYDVKM. V dropped 8 bases and J dropped 7 bases, with 18 bases sitting between them. This CDR3 comprises 14 residues. Here the CDR3 reads CASRLEIGENEQFF. The DNA of the CDR3 is TGTGCCAGCCGTCTCGAAATTGGGGAGAATGAGCAGTTCTTC.

This chain connects TRBV19 to TRBJ1-6, with 7 bases lining up with TRBD1. Germline loops: CDR1 LNHDA, CDR2 SQIVND (reference sequence). Trimming removed 5 bases from V and 14 bases from J; junction bases left unmatched: 21. There are 17 residues in the CDR3. CDR3 sequence reads: CASSPQRRDSRYESLHF. The CDR3, as DNA: TGTGCCAGTAGTCCCCAGCGTCGGGACAGCCGTTATGAATCCCTCCACTTT.

As DNA, the CDR3 is TGTGCCAGCAGTTATCGAGCAACTAATGAAAAACTGTTTTTT. Protein product: CASSYRATNEKLFF. The chain joins TRBV28 to TRBJ1-4; D remains ambiguous. Between the trimmed V and J ends, which lost 4 bases and 0 bases, there was a span of 6 bases. The CDR3 spans 14 residues. Germline assignment: CDR1 MDHEN and CDR2 SYDVKM. Variable domain in full (rest from reference TRBV28 and TRBJ1-4): DVKVTQSSRYLVKRTGEKVFLECVQDMDHENMFWYRQDPGLGLRLIYFSYDVKMKEKGDIPEGYSVSREKKERFSLILESASTNQTSMYLCASSYRATNEKLFFGSGTQLSVL.

This clone appeared once. The chain is built from TRBV6-1 and TRBJ1-1, with D tentatively TRBD1 (5 bases). The V gene lost 4 bases and the J gene lost 2 bases, with 26 bases spanning the gap. Germline lookup yields CDR1 MNHNS and CDR2 SASEGT. The length of the CDR3 is 19 residues. CDR3 DNA sequence: TGTGCCAGCAGTGCCACCGGCCCCGGGACCCCGACGTTTAACACTGAAGCTTTCTTT. Translated, it gives CASSATGPGTPTFNTEAFF.

The chain couples TRBV19 to TRBJ1-1, with a possible D match to TRBD1 (5 bases). The CDR3 sequence is 15 residues long. Germline CDR1 LNHDA, CDR2 SQIVND (reference sequence). Trimming removed 3 bases at V and 0 bases at J, with 11 bases between. DNA of the CDR3: TGTGCCAGTAGTATCTCGGCAGGGATGAACACTGAAGCTTTCTTT. It codes for CASSISAGMNTEAFF.

J is TRBJ1-2 and V is TRBV5-6; TRBD1 agrees at 8 bases. The trim removed 5 bases at V and 3 bases at J, leaving 3 bases unmatched. Germline CDR1 is SGHDT and CDR2 is YYEEEE. The CDR3 runs to 13 residues. The CDR3 loop is CASRLQGDYGYTF. DNA of the CDR3: TGTGCCAGCAGATTACAGGGGGACTATGGCTACACCTTC.

V is TRBV2 and J is TRBJ1-5; D unclear. V lost 8 bases, J lost 3 bases, and 14 bases lay in between. Germline lookup yields CDR1 SNHLY and CDR2 FYNNEI. CDR3 size: 14 residues. The CDR3 sequence is CASARGSFNQPQHF. The CDR3 nucleotides read TGTGCCAGCGCCCGAGGCAGCTTCAATCAGCCCCAGCATTTT.

The gene calls are TRBV2 and TRBJ1-5; tentatively, D is TRBD1 (5 bases). Trimming took 8 bases from V and 2 from J, leaving 19 bases between them. The CDR3 is made up of 16 amino acids. In germline, CDR1 is SNHLY, CDR2 FYNNEI. For the CDR3, the DNA is TGTGCCAGCGGGGGGGTGGGATCACTTGGCAATCAGCCCCAGCATTTT. This translates into CASGGVGSLGNQPQHF.

The chain employs TRBV19 and TRBJ1-2; D is ambiguous. Trimming pared 2 bases from V and 8 bases from J, leaving 12 bases between. Germline assignment: CDR1 LNHDA and CDR2 SQIVND (reference sequence). This CDR3 has 13 amino acids. The DNA of the CDR3 is TGTGCCAGTAGTATACGGGGAGTGAGGGGCTACACCTTC. Amino acids: CASSIRGVRGYTF.